The TCR beta chain described here comes from a study of T cell responses to AZD1222 COVID-19 vaccine. Profiling relied on immunoSEQ multiplex PCR, and the TCRdb table lists in-frame clones only, not all of them. This sample carries some 96,000 clones, approximately 90% of them seen once, and the ten largest clones take 2.5% to 3.5%. The germline V gene has CDR1 SQVTM and CDR2 ANQGSEA. Trimming cost V 4 bases and J 3 bases; bases outside gene matches: 3. The CDR3 totals 14 residues. Of note for this clone: The antigen is not known.

Study findings and constraints: Spike-specific TCR breadth and depth both grew after two AZD1222 doses. Seropositivity was recorded at baseline in only 6 or 7 AZD1222 recipients. The peak T cell response came first, and repertoires were sampled only after it.

The source was peripheral blood, collected on day 0 of AZD1222 vaccination. The chain links TRBV29-1 to TRBJ2-3, with 11 bases matching TRBD2. The sequence came from an adult in good health. The CDR3 DNA is TGCAGCGTTGTTCGACTAGCGGGAACAGATACGCAGTATTTT. Its protein product is CSVVRLAGTDTQYF.